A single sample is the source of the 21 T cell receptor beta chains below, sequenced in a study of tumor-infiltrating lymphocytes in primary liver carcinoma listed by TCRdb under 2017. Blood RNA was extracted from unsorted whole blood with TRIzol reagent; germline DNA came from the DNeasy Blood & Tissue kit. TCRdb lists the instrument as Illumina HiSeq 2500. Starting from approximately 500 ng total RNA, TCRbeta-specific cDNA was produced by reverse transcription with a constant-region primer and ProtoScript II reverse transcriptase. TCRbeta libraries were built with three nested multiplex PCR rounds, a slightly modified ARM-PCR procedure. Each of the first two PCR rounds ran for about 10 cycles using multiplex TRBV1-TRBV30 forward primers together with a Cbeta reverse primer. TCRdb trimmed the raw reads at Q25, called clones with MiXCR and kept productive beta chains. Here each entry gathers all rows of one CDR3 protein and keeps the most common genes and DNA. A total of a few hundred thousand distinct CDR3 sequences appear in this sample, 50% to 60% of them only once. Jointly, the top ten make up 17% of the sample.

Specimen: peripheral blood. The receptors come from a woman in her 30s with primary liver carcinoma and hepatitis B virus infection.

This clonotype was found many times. CDR3 region: CSVEPPGLVTEAFF. CDR3 nucleotide sequence: TGCAGCGTTGAGCCCCCAGGGTTGGTCACTGAAGCTTTCTTT. The chain is built from TRBV29-1 and TRBJ1-1, with a tentative D call TRBD1 (5 bases). Germline CDR1 SQVTM, CDR2 ANQGSEA. The V end was cut by 3 bases, the J end by 4 bases, with 15 bases between. The CDR3 spans 14 residues.

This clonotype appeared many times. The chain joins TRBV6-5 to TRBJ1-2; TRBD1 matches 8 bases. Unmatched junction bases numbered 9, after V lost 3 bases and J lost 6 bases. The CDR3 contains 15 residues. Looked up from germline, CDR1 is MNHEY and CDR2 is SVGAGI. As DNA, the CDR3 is TGTGCCAGCAGTTATAATGACAGGGGAATCGATGGCTACACCTTC. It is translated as CASSYNDRGIDGYTF.

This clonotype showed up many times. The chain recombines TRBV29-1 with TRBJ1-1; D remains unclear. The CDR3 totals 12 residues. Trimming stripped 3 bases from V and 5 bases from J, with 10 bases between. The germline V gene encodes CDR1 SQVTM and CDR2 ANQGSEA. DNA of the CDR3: TGCAGCGTTGAGAGGATACGGACTGAAGCTTTCTTT. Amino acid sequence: CSVERIRTEAFF. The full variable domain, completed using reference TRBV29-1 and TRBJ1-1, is SAVISQKPSRDICQRGTSLTIQCQVDSQVTMMFWYRQQPGQSLTLIATANQGSEATYESGFVIDKFPISRPNLTFSTLTVSNMSPEDSSIYLCSVERIRTEAFFGQGTRLTVV.

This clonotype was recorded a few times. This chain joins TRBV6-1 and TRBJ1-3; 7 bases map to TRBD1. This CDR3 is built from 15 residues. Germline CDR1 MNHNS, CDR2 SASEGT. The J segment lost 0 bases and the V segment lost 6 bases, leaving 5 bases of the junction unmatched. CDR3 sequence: CASRGQINSGNTIYF. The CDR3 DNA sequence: TGTGCCAGCAGGGGACAGATAAACTCTGGAAACACCATATATTTT.

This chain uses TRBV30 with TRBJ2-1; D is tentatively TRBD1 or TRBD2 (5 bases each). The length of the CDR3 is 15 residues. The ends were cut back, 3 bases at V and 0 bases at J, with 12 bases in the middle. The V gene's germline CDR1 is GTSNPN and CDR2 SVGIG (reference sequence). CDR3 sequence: CAWRWGTLSYNEQFF. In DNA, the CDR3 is TGTGCCTGGAGATGGGGGACCCTCTCCTACAATGAGCAGTTCTTC.

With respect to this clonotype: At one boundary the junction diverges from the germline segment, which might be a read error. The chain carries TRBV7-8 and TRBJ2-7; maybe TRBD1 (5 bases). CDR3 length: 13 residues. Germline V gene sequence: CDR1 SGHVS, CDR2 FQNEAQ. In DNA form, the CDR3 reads TGTGCTAGCACACGTAGGGGCCGTGGCGGGCAGTACTTC. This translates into CASTRRGRGGQYF.

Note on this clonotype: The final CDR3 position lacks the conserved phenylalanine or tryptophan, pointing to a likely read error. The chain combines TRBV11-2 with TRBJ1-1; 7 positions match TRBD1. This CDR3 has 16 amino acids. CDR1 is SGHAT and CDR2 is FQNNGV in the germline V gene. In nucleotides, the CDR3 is TGTGCCTGCAGTTCTGCAGGGGGACGCAAGAACACTGAAGCTTTCATT. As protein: CACSSAGGRKNTEAFI.

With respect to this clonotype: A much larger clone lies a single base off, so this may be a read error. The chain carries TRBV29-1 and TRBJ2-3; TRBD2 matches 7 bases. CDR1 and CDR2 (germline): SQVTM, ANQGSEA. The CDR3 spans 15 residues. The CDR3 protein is CSSTRPGGSTGTQYF. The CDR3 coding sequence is TGCAGCTCCACGAGACCGGGGGGTAGCACAGGTACGCAGTATTTT.

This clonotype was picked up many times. The CDR3 loop reads CASSSPTGTSGKDTQYF. Here the CDR3 DNA reads TGTGCCAGCAGTTCGCCGACAGGAACTAGCGGGAAAGATACGCAGTATTTT. The chain couples TRBV12-3 or TRBV12-4 to TRBJ2-3, with 10 bases fitting TRBD2. CDR3 size: 17 residues. V shed 4 bases, J shed 5 bases, and the junction held 12 bases outside the gene matches.

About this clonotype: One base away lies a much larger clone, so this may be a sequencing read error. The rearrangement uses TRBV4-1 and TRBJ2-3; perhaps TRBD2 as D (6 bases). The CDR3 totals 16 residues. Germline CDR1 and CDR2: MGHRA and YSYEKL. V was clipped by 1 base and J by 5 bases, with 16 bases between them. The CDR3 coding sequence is TGCGCCAGCAGCCAAGGCCCCACTTGCGGGATAGATACGCAGTATTTT. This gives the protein CASSQGPTCGIDTQYF.

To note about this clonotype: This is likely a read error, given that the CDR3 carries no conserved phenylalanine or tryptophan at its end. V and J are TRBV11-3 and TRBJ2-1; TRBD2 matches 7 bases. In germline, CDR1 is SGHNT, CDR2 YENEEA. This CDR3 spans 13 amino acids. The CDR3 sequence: CVSSPTSDNEQFS. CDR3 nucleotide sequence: TGTGTCAGCAGCCCAACTAGCGACAATGAGCAGTTCTCC.

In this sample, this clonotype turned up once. Here the CDR3 reads CASNSRGLPGGGDTQYF. The CDR3 region has the DNA TGTGCCAGCAACTCGAGAGGACTACCGGGAGGTGGGGATACGCAGTATTTT. The chain recombines TRBV11-2 with TRBJ2-3; 7 nucleotides agree with TRBD2. The germline V gene has CDR1 SGHAT and CDR2 FQNNGV. V trimming: 7 bases; J trimming: 6 bases; junction bases outside the gene matches: 19. CDR3 length equals 17 residues.

The CDR3 region has the DNA TGTGCCAGCAGCTTAGTACGGGCCAAGACAGAGACCCAGTACTTC. It translates to CASSLVRAKTETQYF. V gene TRBV11-2 combines with J gene TRBJ2-5; D gene ambiguous. The germline V gene encodes CDR1 SGHAT and CDR2 FQNNGV. CDR3 length: 15 residues. V shed 1 base and J shed 4 bases, with 13 bases lying between them.

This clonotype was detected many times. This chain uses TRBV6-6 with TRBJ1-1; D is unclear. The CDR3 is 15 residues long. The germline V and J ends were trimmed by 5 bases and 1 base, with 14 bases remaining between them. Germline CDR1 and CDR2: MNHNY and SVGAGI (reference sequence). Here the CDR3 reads CASSVSAPTNTEAFF. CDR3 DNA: TGTGCCAGCAGTGTAAGCGCCCCAACGAACACTGAAGCTTTCTTT.

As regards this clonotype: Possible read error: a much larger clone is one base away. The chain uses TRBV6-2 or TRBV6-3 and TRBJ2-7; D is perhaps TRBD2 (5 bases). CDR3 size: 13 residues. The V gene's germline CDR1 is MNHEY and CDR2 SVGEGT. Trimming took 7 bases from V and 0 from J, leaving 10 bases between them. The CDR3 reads CASTLTNSYEQYF. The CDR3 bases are TGTGCCAGCACACTGACTAACTCCTACGAGCAGTACTTC.

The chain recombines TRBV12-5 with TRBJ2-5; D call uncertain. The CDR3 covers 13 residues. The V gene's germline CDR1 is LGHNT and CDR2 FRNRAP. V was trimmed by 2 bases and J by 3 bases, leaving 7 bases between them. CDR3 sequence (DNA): TGTGCTAGTGGTTTGAGTCTTAAAGAGACCCAGTACTTC. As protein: CASGLSLKETQYF.

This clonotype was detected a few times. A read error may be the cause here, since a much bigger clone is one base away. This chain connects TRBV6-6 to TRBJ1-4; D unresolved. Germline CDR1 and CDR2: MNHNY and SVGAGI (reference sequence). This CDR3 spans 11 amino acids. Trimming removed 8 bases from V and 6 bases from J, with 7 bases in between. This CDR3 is CASGWDEKLFF. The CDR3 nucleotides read TGTGCCAGCGGCTGGGATGAAAAACTGTTTTTT.

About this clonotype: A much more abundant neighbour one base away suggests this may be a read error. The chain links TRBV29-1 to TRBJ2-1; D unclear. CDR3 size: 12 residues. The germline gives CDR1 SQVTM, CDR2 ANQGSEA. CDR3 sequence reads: CSVTDGYNERFF. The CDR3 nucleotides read TGCAGCGTAACCGACGGTTACAATGAGCGGTTCTTC.

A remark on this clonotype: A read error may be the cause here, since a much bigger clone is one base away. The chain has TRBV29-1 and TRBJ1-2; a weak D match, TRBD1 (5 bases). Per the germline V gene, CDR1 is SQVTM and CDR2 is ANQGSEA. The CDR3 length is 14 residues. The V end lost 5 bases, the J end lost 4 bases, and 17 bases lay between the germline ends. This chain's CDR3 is CSVKYTDKGYGYTF. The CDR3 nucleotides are TGCAGCGTTAAATATACGGACAAGGGCTATGGCTACACCTTC.

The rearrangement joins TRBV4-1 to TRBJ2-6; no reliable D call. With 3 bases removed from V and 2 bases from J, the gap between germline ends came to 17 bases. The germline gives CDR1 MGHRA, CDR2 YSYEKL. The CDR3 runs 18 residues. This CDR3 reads CASSQVDMGFTGANVLTF. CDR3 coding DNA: TGCGCCAGCAGCCAGGTAGACATGGGCTTTACTGGGGCCAACGTCCTGACTTTC.

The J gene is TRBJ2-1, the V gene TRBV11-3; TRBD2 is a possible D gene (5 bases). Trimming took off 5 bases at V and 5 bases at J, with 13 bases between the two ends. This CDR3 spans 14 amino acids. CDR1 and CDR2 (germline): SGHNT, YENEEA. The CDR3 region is CASSTYTRNNEQFF. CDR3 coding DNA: TGTGCCAGCAGCACGTATACTAGAAACAATGAGCAGTTCTTC.